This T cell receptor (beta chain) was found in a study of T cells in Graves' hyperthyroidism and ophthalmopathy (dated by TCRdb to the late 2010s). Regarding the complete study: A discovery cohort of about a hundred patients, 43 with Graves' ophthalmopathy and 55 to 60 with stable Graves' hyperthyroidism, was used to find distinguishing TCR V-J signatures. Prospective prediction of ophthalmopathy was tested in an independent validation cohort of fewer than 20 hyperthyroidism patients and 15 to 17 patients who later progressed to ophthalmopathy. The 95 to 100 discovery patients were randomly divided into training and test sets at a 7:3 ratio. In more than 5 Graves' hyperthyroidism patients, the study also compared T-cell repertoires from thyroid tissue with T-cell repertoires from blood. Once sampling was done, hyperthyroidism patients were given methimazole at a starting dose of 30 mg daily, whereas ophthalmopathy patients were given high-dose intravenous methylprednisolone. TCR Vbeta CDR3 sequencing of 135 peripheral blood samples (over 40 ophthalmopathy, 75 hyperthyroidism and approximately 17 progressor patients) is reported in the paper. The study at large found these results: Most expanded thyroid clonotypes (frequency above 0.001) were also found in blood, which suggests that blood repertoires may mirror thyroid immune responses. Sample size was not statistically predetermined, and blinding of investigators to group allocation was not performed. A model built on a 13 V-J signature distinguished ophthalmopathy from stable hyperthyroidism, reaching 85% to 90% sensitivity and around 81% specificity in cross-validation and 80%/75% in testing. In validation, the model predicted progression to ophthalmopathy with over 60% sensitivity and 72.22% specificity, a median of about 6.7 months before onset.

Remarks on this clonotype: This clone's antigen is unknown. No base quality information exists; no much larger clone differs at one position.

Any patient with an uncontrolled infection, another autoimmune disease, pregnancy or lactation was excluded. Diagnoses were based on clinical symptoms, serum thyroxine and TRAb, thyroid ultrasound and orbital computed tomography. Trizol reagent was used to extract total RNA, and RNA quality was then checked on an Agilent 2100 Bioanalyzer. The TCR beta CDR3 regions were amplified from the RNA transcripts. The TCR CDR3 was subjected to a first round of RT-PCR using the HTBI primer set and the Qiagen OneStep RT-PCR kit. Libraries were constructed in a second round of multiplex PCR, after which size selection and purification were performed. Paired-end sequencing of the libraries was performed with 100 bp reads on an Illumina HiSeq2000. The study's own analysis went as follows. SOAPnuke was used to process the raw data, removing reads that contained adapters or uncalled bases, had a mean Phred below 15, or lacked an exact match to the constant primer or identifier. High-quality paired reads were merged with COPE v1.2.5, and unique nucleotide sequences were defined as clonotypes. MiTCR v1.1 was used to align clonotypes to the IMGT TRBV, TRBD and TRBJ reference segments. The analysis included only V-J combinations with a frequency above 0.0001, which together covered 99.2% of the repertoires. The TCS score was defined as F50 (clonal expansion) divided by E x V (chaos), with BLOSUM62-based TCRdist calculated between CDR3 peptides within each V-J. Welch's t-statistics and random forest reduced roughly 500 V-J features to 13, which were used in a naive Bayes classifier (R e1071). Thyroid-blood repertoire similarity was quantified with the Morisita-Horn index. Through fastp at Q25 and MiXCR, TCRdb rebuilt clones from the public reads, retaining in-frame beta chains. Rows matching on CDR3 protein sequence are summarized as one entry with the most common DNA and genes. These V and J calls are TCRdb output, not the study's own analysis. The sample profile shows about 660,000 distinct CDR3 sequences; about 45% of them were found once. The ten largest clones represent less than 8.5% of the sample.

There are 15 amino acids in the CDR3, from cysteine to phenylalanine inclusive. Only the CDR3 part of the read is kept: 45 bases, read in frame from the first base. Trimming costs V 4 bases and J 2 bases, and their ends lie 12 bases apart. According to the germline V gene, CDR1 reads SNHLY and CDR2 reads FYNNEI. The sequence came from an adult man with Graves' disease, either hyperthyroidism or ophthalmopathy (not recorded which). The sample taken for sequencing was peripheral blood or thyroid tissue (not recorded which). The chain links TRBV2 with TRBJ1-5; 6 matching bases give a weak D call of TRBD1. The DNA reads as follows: TGTGCCAGCAGTGTTCACAGGGTAGGCAATCAGCCCCAGCATTTT. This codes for CASSVHRVGNQPQHF.